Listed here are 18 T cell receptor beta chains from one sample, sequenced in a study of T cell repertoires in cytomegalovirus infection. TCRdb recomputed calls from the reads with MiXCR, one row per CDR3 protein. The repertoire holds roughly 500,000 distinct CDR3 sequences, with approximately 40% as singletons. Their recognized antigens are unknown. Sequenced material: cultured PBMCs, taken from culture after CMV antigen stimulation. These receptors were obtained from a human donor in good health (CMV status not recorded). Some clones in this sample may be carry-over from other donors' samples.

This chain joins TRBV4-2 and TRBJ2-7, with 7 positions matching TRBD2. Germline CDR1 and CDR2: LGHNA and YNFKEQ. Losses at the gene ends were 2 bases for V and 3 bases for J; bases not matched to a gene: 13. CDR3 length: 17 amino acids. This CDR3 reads CASSQRSDSGYIYEQYF. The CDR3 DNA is TGTGCCAGCAGCCAAAGGTCGGATAGCGGGTACATCTACGAGCAGTACTTC.

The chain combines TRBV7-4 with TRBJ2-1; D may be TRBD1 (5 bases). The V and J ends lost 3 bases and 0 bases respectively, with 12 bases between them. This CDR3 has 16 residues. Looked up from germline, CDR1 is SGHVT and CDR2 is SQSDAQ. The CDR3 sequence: CASSFRAASSYNEQFF. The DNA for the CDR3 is TGTGCCAGCAGCTTCAGGGCAGCTAGCTCCTACAATGAGCAGTTCTTC. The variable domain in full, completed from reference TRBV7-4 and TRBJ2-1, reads GAGVSQSPRYKVAKRGRDVALRCDSISGHVTLYWYRQTLGQGSEVLTYSQSDAQRDKSGRPSGRFSAERPERSVSTLKIQRTEQGDSAVYLCASSFRAASSYNEQFFGPGTRLTVL.

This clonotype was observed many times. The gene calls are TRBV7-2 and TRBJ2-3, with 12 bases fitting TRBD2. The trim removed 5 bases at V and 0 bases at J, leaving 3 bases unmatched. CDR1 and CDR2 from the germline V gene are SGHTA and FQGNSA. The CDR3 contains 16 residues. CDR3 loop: CASSPGTSGSTDTQYF. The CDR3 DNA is TGTGCCAGCAGCCCTGGGACTAGCGGGAGCACAGATACGCAGTATTTT.

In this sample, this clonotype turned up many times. CDR3 bases: TGTGCCAGCAGAAAAACTAGCGGTGATACGCAGTATTTT. As protein: CASRKTSGDTQYF. The chain joins TRBV7-2 to TRBJ2-3; the match to TRBD2 covers 8 bases. V lost 6 bases to trimming and J lost 6 bases; unmatched junction nucleotides: 5. The CDR3 extends over 13 amino acids. Germline V gene lookup returns CDR1 SGHTA and CDR2 FQGNSA.

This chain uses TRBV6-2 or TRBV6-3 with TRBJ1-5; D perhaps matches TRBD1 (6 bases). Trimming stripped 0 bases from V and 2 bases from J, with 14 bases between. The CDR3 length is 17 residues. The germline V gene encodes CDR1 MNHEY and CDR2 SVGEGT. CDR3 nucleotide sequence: TGTGCCAGCAGTTACTCAACAGGGTCTTCGGGCAATCAGCCCCAGCATTTT. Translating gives CASSYSTGSSGNQPQHF.

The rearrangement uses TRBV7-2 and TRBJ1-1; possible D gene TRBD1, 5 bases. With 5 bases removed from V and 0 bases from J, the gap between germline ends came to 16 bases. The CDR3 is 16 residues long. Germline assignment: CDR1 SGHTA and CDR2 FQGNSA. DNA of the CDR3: TGTGCCAGCAGCGAATCCAGGGTCCTCATGAACACTGAAGCTTTCTTT. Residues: CASSESRVLMNTEAFF.

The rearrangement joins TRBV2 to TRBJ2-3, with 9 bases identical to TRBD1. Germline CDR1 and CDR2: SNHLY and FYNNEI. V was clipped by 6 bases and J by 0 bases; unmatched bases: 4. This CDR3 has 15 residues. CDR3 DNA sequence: TGTGCCAGCAGAGGGACAGGGACTAGCACAGATACGCAGTATTTT. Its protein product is CASRGTGTSTDTQYF.

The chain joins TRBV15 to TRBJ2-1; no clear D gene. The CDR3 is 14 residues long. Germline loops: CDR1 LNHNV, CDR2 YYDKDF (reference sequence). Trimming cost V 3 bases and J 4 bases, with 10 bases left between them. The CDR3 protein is CATSRSPAYNEQFF. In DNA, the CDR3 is TGTGCCACCAGCAGGTCCCCAGCTTACAATGAGCAGTTCTTC.

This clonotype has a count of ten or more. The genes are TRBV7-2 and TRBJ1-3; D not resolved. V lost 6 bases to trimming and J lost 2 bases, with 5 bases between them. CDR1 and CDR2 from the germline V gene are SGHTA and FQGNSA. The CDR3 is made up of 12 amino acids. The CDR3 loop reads CASSSTGNTIYF. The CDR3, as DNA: TGTGCCAGCAGTTCTACTGGAAACACCATATATTTT.

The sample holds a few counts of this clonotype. Here the CDR3 DNA reads TGTGCCAGCTTCAATCGGGGGGGTGAGCAGTTCTTC. It translates to CASFNRGGEQFF. The V and J genes are TRBV25-1 and TRBJ2-1; TRBD2 aligns across 8 bases. Germline-derived CDR1 and CDR2 are MGHDK and SYGVNS. Trimming took 8 bases from V and 9 from J; bases not matched to a gene: 6. The CDR3 sequence is 12 residues long.

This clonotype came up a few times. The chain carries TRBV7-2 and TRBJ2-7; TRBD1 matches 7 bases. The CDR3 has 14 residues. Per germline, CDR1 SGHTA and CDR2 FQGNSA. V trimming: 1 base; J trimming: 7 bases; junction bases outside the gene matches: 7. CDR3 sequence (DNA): TGTGCCAGCAGCTTAGGTCGGGAACAGGGGGAGCAGTACTTC. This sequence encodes CASSLGREQGEQYF.

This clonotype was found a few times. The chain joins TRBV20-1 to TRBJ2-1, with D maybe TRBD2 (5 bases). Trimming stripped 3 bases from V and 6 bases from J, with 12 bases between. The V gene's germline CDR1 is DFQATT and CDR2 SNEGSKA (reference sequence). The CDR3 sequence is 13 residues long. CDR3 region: CSASTLGPNEQFF. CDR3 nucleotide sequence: TGCAGTGCTAGTACACTAGGGCCCAATGAGCAGTTCTTC.

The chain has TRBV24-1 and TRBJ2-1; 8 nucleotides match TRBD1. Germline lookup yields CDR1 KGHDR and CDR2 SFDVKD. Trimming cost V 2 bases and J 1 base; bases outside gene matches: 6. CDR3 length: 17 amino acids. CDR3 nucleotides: TGTGCCACCAGTGATTGGGACAGGATGTCTTCCTACAATGAGCAGTTCTTC. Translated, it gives CATSDWDRMSSYNEQFF.

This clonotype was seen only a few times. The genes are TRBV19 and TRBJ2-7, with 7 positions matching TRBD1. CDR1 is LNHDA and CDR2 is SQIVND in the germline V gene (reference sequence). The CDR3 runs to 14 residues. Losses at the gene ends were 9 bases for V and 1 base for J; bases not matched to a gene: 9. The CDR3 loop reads CASRVQGSSYEQYF. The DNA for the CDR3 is TGTGCCAGCCGAGTACAGGGGTCGTCCTACGAGCAGTACTTC.

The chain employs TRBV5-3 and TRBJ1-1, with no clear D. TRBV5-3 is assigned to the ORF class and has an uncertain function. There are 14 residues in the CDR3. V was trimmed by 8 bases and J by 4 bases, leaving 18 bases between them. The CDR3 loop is CASSPQPPGTEAFF. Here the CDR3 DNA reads TGTGCCAGCAGCCCACAACCGCCGGGCACTGAAGCTTTCTTT.

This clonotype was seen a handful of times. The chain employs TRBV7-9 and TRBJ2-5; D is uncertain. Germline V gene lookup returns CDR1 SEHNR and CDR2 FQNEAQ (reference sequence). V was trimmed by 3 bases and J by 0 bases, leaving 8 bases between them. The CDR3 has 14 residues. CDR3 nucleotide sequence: TGTGCCAGCAGCTTCGACAACTACCAAGAGACCCAGTACTTC. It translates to CASSFDNYQETQYF. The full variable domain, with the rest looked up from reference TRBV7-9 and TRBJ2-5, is DTGVSQNPRHKITKRGQNVTFRCDPISEHNRLYWYRQTLGQGPEFLTYFQNEAQLEKSRLLSDRFSAERPKGSFSTLEIQRTEQGDSAMYLCASSFDNYQETQYFGPGTRLLVL.

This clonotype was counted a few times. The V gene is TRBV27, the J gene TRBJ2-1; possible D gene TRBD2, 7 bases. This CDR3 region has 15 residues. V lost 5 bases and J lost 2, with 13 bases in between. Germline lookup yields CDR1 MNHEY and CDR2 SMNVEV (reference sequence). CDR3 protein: CASSEGGTTYNEQFF. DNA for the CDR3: TGTGCCAGCAGTGAGGGGGGGACCACCTACAATGAGCAGTTCTTC.

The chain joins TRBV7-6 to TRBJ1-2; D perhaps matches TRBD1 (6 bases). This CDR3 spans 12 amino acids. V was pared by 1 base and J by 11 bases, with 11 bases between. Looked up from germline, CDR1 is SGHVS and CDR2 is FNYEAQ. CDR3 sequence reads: CASSLGGQIYTF. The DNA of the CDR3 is TGTGCCAGCAGCTTAGGTGGACAGATTTACACCTTC.